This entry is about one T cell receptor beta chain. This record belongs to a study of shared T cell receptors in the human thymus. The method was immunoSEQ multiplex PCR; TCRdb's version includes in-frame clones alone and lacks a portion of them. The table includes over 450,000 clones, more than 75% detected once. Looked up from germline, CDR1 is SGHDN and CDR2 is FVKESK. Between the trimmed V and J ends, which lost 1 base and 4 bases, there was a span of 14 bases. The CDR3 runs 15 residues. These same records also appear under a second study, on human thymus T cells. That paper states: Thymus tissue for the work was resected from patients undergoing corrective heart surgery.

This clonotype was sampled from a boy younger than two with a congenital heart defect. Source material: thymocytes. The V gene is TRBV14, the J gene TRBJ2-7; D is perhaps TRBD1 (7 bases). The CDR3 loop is CASSQVGQDYYEQYF. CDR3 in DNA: TGTGCCAGCAGCCAAGTAGGACAGGACTATTACGAGCAGTACTTC.